This T cell receptor (beta chain) was recovered during a study of Ad26.COV2.S vaccination and SARS-CoV-2 variants. Study-level information: Donor got 5x10^10 or 1x10^11 viral particles of Ad26.COV2.S.

From germline, CDR1 is MNHEY and CDR2 SMNVEV (reference sequence). The CDR3 sequence is 15 residues long. The V segment lost 1 base and the J segment 5 bases; nucleotides outside the gene matches: 4. Noted treatment: 15 to 20 received Ad26.COV2.S at low or high dose, single or two shots; roughly five received placebo; per-sample allocation not given. It was on day 63 after the first vaccine or placebo injection that samples were taken. The method was immunoSEQ multiplex PCR; TCRdb's version includes in-frame clones alone and lacks a portion of them. This sample has roughly 250,000 clones, with roughly 89% found just once.

This TCR derives from a person aged 18 to 65 who received the Ad26.COV2.S COVID-19 vaccine or a placebo. The material sequenced was peripheral blood, taken in a trial of Ad26.COV2.S vaccine versus placebo. The genes are TRBV27 and TRBJ1-2, with 10 bases aligning to TRBD1. The CDR3 sequence is CASSLLGTGVYGYTF. DNA of the CDR3: TGTGCCAGCAGTTTATTAGGGACAGGGGTGTATGGCTACACCTTC.